The present TCR beta chain was sequenced within a study of blood T cell repertoires in COVID-19. TCRdb's table, derived via immunoSEQ multiplex PCR, lists solely in-frame clones and lacks some. The sample has about 230,000 clones, about 84% seen once. Germline V lookup: CDR1 SNHLY, CDR2 FYNNEI. The CDR3 has 13 residues. The junction had 6 bases not matched to a gene; V was cut back by 7 bases and J by 4 bases. The V call is TRBV2, the J call TRBJ1-1; TRBD1 matches 7 bases. What was sequenced was PBMCs or T cells enriched from blood (not recorded which). The sequence was collected from a man aged 60-69 years who had recovered from COVID-19. CDR3 nucleotides: TGTGCCAGCAATGGGCAGGGGGTCACTGAAGCTTTCTTT. This codes for CASNGQGVTEAFF.